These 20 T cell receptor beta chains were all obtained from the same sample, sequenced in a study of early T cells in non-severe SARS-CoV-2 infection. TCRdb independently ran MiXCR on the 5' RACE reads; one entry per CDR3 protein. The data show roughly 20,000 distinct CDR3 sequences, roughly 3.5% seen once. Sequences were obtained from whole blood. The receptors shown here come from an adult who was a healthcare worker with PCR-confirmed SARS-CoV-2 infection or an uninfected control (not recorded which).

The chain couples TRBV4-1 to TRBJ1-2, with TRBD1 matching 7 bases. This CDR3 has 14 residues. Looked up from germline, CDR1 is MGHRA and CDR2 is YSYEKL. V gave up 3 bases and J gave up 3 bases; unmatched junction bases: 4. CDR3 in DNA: TGCGCCAGCAGCCAGTACCAGGGGGACTATGGCTACACCTTC. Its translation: CASSQYQGDYGYTF.

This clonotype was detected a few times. CDR3 residues: CASSQVTSGGADTQYF. Written as DNA, the CDR3 is TGCGCCAGCAGCCAGGTCACTAGCGGGGGGGCCGATACGCAGTATTTT. This sequence joins TRBV4-1 and TRBJ2-3; 13 positions agree with TRBD2. Germline V CDR1 and CDR2: MGHRA, YSYEKL. The CDR3 runs 16 residues. V lost 3 bases to trimming and J lost 6 bases; unmatched junction nucleotides: 6.

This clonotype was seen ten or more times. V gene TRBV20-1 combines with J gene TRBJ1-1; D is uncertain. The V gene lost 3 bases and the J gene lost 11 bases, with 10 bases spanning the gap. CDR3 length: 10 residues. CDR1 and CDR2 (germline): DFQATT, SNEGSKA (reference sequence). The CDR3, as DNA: TGCAGTGCTAGCGTCTCAAGGGCTTTCTTT. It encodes CSASVSRAFF.

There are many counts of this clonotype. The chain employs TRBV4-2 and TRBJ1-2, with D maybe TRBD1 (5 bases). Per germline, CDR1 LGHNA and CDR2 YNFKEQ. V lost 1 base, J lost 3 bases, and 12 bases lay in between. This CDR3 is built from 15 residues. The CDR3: CASSQGGWGDYGYTF. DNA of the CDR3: TGTGCCAGCAGCCAAGGAGGATGGGGGGACTATGGCTACACCTTC.

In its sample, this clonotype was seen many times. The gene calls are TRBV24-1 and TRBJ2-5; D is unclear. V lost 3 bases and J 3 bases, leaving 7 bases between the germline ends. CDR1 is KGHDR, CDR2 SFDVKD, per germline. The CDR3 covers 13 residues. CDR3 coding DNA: TGTGCCACCAGTGATCCGATTGAAGAGACCCAGTACTTC. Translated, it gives CATSDPIEETQYF.

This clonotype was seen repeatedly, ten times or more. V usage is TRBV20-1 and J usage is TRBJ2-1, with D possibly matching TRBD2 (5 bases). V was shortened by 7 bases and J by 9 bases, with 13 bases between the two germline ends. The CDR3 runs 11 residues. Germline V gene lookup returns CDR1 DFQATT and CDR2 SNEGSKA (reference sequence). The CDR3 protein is CSVLPLAEQFF. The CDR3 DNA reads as TGCAGTGTTCTCCCTCTAGCTGAGCAGTTCTTC.

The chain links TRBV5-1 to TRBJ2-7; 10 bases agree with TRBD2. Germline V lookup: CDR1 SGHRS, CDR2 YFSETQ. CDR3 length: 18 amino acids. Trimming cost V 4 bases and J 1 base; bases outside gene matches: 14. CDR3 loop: CASSTAGAGGPRSYEQYF. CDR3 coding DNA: TGCGCCAGCAGCACCGCCGGAGCGGGGGGGCCCCGTTCCTACGAGCAGTACTTC.

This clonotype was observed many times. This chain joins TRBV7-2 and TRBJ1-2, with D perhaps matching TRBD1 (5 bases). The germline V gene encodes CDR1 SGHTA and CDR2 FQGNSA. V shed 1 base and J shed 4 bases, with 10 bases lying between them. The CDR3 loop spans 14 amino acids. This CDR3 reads CASSLEAGPYGYTF. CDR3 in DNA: TGTGCCAGCAGCTTAGAAGCAGGGCCCTATGGCTACACCTTC.

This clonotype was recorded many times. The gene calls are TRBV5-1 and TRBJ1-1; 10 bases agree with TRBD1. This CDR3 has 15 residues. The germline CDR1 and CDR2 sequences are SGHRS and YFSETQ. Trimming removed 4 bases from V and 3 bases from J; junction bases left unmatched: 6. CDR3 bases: TGCGCCAGCAGCCCCGACAGGGGGCGAGACACTGAAGCTTTCTTT. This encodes CASSPDRGRDTEAFF.

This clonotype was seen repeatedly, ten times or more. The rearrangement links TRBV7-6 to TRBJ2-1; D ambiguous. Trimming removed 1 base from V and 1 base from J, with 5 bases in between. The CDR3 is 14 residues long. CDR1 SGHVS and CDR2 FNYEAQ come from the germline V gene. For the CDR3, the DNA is TGTGCCAGCAGCTTAGTTGGATCCTACAATGAGCAGTTCTTC. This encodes CASSLVGSYNEQFF. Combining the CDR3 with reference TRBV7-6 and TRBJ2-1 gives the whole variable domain GAGVSQSPRYKVTKRGQDVALRCDPISGHVSLYWYRQALGQGPEFLTYFNYEAQQDKSGLPNDRFSAERPEGSISTLTIQRTEQRDSAMYRCASSLVGSYNEQFFGPGTRLTVL.

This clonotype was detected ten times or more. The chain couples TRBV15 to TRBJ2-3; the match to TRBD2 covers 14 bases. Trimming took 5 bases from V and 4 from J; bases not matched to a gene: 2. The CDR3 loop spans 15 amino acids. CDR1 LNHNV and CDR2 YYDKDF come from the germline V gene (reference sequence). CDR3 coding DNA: TGTGCCACCAGCCGGACTAGCGGGGGGCCAGATACGCAGTATTTT. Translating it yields CATSRTSGGPDTQYF.

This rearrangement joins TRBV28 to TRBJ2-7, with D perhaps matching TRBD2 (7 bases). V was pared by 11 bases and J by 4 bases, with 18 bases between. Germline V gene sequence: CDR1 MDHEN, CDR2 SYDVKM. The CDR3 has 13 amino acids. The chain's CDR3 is CAGGSGGAYEQYF. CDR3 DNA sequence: TGTGCCGGAGGATCGGGGGGCGCGTACGAGCAGTACTTC.

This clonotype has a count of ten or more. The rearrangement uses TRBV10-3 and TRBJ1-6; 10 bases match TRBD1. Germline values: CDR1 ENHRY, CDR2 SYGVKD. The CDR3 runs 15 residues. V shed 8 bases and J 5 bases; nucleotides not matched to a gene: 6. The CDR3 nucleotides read TGTGCCATCCGACAGGGGGCGCACGATAATTCACCCCTCCACTTT. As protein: CAIRQGAHDNSPLHF.

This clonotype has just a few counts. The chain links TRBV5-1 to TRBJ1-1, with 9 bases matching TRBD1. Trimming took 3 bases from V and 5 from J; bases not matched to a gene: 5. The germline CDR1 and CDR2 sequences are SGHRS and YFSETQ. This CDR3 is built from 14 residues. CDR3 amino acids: CASSSGTGQTEAFF. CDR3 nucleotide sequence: TGCGCCAGCAGCTCCGGGACAGGGCAAACTGAAGCTTTCTTT.

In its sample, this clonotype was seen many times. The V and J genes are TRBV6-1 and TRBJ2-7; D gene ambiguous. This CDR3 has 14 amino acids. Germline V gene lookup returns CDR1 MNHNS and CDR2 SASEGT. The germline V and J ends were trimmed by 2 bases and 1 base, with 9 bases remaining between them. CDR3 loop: CASSEWVRSYEQYF. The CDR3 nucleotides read TGTGCCAGCAGTGAATGGGTCAGGTCCTACGAGCAGTACTTC.

CDR3 region: CASSLRVTIYNEQFF. CDR3 in DNA: TGTGCCAGCAGCCTGAGGGTAACCATCTACAATGAGCAGTTCTTC. The chain has TRBV14 and TRBJ2-1, with D tentatively TRBD2 (5 bases). The germline gives CDR1 SGHDN, CDR2 FVKESK. Between the trimmed V and J ends, which lost 4 bases and 3 bases, there was a span of 13 bases. The CDR3 length is 15 residues.

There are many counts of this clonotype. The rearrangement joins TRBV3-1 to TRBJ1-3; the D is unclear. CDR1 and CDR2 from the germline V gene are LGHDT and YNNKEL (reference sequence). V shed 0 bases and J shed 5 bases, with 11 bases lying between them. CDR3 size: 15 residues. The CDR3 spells CASSQDLGIRNTIYF. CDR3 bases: TGTGCCAGCAGCCAAGATCTAGGGATCCGAAACACCATATATTTT.

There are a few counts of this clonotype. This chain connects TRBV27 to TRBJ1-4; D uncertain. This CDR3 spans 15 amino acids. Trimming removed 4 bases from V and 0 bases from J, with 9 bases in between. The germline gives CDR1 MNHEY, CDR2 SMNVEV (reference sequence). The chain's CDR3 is CASSSHIATNEKLFF. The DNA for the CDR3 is TGTGCCAGCAGTTCCCACATTGCAACTAATGAAAAACTGTTTTTT.

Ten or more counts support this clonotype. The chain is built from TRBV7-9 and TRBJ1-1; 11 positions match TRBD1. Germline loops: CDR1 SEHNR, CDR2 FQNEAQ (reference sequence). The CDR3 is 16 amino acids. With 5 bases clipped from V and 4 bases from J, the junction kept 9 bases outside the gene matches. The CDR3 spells CASSPYGDRGGTEAFF. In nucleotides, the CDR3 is TGTGCCAGCAGCCCCTACGGGGACAGGGGGGGCACTGAAGCTTTCTTT.

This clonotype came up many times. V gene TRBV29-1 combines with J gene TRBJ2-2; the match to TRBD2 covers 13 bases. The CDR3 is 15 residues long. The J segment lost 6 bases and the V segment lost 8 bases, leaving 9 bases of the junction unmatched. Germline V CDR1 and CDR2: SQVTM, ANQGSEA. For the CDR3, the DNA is TGCAGCCCTTCAACTAGCGGGGGGGCGTCCGGGGAGCTGTTTTTT. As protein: CSPSTSGGASGELFF.